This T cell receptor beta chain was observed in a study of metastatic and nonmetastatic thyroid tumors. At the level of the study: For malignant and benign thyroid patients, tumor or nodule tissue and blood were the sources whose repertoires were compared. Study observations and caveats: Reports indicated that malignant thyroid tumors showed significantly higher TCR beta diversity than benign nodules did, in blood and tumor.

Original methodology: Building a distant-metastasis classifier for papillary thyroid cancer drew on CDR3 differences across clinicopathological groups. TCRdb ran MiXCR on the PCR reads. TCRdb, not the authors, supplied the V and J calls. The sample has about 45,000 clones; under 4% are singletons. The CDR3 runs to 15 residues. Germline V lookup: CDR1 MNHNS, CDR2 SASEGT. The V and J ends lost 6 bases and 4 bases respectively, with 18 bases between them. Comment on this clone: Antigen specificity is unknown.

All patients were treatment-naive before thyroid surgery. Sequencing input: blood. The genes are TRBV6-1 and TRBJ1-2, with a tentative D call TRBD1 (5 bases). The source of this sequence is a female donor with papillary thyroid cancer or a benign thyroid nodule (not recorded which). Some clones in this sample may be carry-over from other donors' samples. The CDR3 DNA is TGTGCCAGCAGAGAGCGGGCAGGGCCCCTCTATGGCTACACCTTC. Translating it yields CASRERAGPLYGYTF.